The entry that follows covers one T cell receptor (beta chain) sequence. Its antigen is unidentified. Germline V lookup: CDR1 LGHDT, CDR2 YNNKEL (reference sequence). The CDR3 length is 15 residues. V shed 0 bases and J 3 bases; nucleotides not matched to a gene: 2. TCRdb keeps only in-frame clones here, not all; method: immunoSEQ multiplex PCR. The data contain some 390,000 clones, roughly 90% of them singletons. The sample comes from a study of Ad26.COV2.S vaccination and SARS-CoV-2 variants. Study-wide findings and caveats: Greater spike-specific TCR breadth was seen in vaccine recipients than in placebo recipients.

Noted treatment: around 19 received Ad26.COV2.S at low or high dose, single or two shots; five or six received placebo; per-sample allocation not given. Collection of the samples took place on day 63 after the first injection of vaccine or placebo. This chain joins TRBV3-1 (or the pseudogene TRBV3-2) and TRBJ2-7; 10 nucleotides align to TRBD2. The receptor was isolated from a person between 18 and 60 years old who received the Ad26.COV2.S COVID-19 vaccine or a placebo. This specimen was peripheral blood, taken in a trial of Ad26.COV2.S vaccine versus placebo. CDR3 sequence (DNA): TGTGCCAGCAGCCAAGAACTAGCGGGATTCTACGAGCAGTACTTC. Protein product: CASSQELAGFYEQYF.